Below, 29 T cell receptor beta chains from the same sample are listed, as sequenced in a study of blood T cell repertoires in COVID-19. Generated by immunoSEQ multiplex PCR, the TCRdb table keeps only in-frame clones and is missing some. The sample contains 240,000 or so clones, about four fifths of which appear only once. Material for sequencing was peripheral blood. These TCRs come from an elderly woman with COVID-19, enrolled during active disease.

The J gene is TRBJ1-3, the V gene TRBV5-1; 7 bases agree with TRBD1. V lost 4 bases to trimming and J lost 2 bases; unmatched junction nucleotides: 3. CDR3 length: 14 amino acids. Looked up from germline, CDR1 is SGHRS and CDR2 is YFSETQ. The CDR3 spells CASSLGQAGNTIYF. As DNA, the CDR3 is TGCGCCAGCAGCCTAGGACAGGCTGGAAACACCATATATTTT. Supplemented by reference TRBV5-1 and TRBJ1-3, the full variable domain reads KAGVTQTPRYLIKTRGQQVTLSCSPISGHRSVSWYQQTPGQGLQFLFEYFSETQRNKGNFPGRFSGRQFSNSRSEMNVSTLELGDSALYLCASSLGQAGNTIYFGEGSWLTVV.

The chain recombines TRBV4-2 with TRBJ2-1; 12 nucleotides align to TRBD2. After removal of 1 base from V and 8 bases from J, the junction contained 6 bases not matched to a gene. The CDR3 is 16 amino acids. Germline V gene sequence: CDR1 LGHNA, CDR2 YNFKEQ. CDR3 in DNA: TGTGCCAGCAGCCAAGCTAGCGGGGGGGCATCTCATGAGCAGTTCTTC. Amino acids: CASSQASGGASHEQFF.

In this sample, this clone turned up once. The chain has TRBV19 and TRBJ2-7; 10 positions match TRBD1. CDR3 length: 15 amino acids. Trimming removed 6 bases from V and 5 bases from J; junction bases left unmatched: 10. CDR1 and CDR2 (germline): LNHDA, SQIVND (reference sequence). CDR3 DNA sequence: TGTGCCAGTAGCCTGCCGGGACAGGGGTTTAACGAGCAGTACTTC. It is translated as CASSLPGQGFNEQYF. The whole variable domain, remainder taken from reference TRBV19 and TRBJ2-7, is DGGITQSPKYLFRKEGQNVTLSCEQNLNHDAMYWYRQDPGQGLRLIYYSQIVNDFQKGDIAEGYSVSREKKESFPLTVTSAQKNPTAFYLCASSLPGQGFNEQYFGPGTRLTVT.

The gene calls are TRBV7-8 and TRBJ1-4; the D gene is possibly TRBD1 (6 bases). V was shortened by 6 bases and J by 4 bases, with 15 bases between the two germline ends. Germline-derived CDR1 and CDR2 are SGHVS and FQNEAQ. This CDR3 has 15 residues. CDR3 nucleotides: TGTGCCAGCAGTCACTGGACAGATTTTAATGAAAAACTGTTTTTT. This translates into CASSHWTDFNEKLFF.

This rearrangement joins TRBV6-5 to TRBJ2-2; 8 bases map to TRBD1. With V trimmed by 7 bases and J by 4 bases, 5 bases remained unmatched. Germline CDR1 is MNHEY and CDR2 is SVGAGI. CDR3 length: 14 residues. The chain's CDR3 is CASKRQGSTGELFF. In nucleotides, the CDR3 is TGTGCCAGCAAACGACAGGGGAGCACCGGGGAGCTGTTTTTT.

The chain employs TRBV12-3 or TRBV12-4 and TRBJ2-5; 7 bases agree with TRBD1. The V gene end was trimmed by 5 bases and the J gene end by 2 bases; junction bases not matched to a gene: 2. The CDR3 has 13 amino acids. CDR3 nucleotide sequence: TGTGCCAGCAGTCGGGGACAGCAAGAGACCCAGTACTTC. Protein product: CASSRGQQETQYF.

The chain carries TRBV3-1 (or the pseudogene TRBV3-2) and TRBJ2-2; D unresolved. The CDR3 has 12 amino acids. The germline V gene has CDR1 LGHDT and CDR2 YNNKEL (reference sequence). V gave up 8 bases and J gave up 4 bases, with 8 bases separating them. CDR3 amino acids: CASGRLTGELFF. Here the CDR3 DNA reads TGTGCCAGCGGTCGACTCACCGGGGAGCTGTTTTTT.

This clone has only one observation. At the DNA level, this CDR3 is encoded by other sequences in the same sample as well. The chain recombines TRBV13 with TRBJ2-7; 11 bases are shared with TRBD2. With V trimmed by 3 bases and J by 6 bases, 7 bases remained unmatched. This CDR3 is 15 amino acids long. CDR1 and CDR2 from the germline V gene are PRHDT and FYEKMQ (reference sequence). CDR3 residues: CASSFGLAGGGEQYF. The CDR3 DNA follows: TGTGCCAGCAGCTTTGGGCTAGCGGGAGGTGGCGAGCAGTACTTC.

The sample holds one count of this clone. The chain employs TRBV27 and TRBJ2-5; 13 bases map to TRBD2. V shed 6 bases, J shed 5 bases, and the junction held 9 bases outside the gene matches. There are 16 residues in the CDR3. Germline CDR1 reads MNHEY; CDR2 reads SMNVEV (reference sequence). The CDR3 nucleotides read TGTGCCAGCAGGGCACTAGCGGGAGGGCCATGGGAGACCCAGTACTTC. This encodes CASRALAGGPWETQYF.

The V gene is TRBV11-2, the J gene TRBJ2-7, with 9 bases aligning to TRBD2. This CDR3 contains 17 residues. V shed 1 base, J shed 7 bases, and the junction held 14 bases outside the gene matches. Germline V gene data show CDR1 as SGHAT and CDR2 as FQNNGV. The CDR3 sequence is CASSLVPRAGGPGEQYF. The CDR3 region has the DNA TGTGCCAGCAGCTTAGTCCCAAGAGCGGGAGGTCCGGGGGAGCAGTACTTC. Looking up the rest from reference TRBV11-2 and TRBJ2-7 gives the full variable domain: EAGVAQSPRYKIIEKRQSVAFWCNPISGHATLYWYQQILGQGPKLLIQFQNNGVVDDSQLPKDRFSAERLKGVDSTLKIQPAKLEDSAVYLCASSLVPRAGGPGEQYFGPGTRLTVT.

This chain uses TRBV3-1 (or the pseudogene TRBV3-2) with TRBJ1-1; 7 bases are shared with TRBD1. Germline CDR1 reads LGHDT; CDR2 reads YNNKEL (reference sequence). The CDR3 has 14 amino acids. J was trimmed by 10 bases and V by 1 base; bases with no gene match: 9. The CDR3 protein is CASSQVYRGLGAFF. In DNA form, the CDR3 reads TGTGCCAGCAGCCAAGTTTATAGGGGGCTCGGAGCTTTCTTT.

The rearrangement uses TRBV19 and TRBJ2-2, with 9 bases identical to TRBD1. This CDR3 has 14 amino acids. Germline assignment: CDR1 LNHDA and CDR2 SQIVND (reference sequence). The trim removed 10 bases at V and 2 bases at J, leaving 5 bases unmatched. The CDR3 DNA is TGTGCCACCAGGACAGGGGCTAACACCGGGGAGCTGTTTTTT. Translating gives CATRTGANTGELFF.

The chain has TRBV2 and TRBJ1-1, with 8 nucleotides matching TRBD1. This CDR3 contains 15 residues. V lost 2 bases, J lost 2 bases, and 4 bases stayed unmatched. Germline V CDR1 and CDR2: SNHLY, FYNNEI. The CDR3 DNA sequence: TGTGCCAGCAGTGAACAGGGGGCGGGAAACACTGAAGCTTTCTTT. Translating gives CASSEQGAGNTEAFF.

The chain combines TRBV5-1 with TRBJ1-5, with D uncertain. The CDR3 loop spans 16 amino acids. V shed 1 base and J shed 2 bases, with 13 bases lying between them. The germline gives CDR1 SGHRS, CDR2 YFSETQ. The chain's CDR3 is CASSLFLLQGNQPQHF. CDR3 nucleotide sequence: TGCGCCAGCAGCTTGTTCCTTCTCCAGGGCAATCAGCCCCAGCATTTT.

The V and J genes are TRBV2 and TRBJ1-1; no definite D call. V shed 3 bases and J shed 4 bases, with 12 bases lying between them. Germline V gene lookup returns CDR1 SNHLY and CDR2 FYNNEI. This CDR3 has 14 residues. The DNA for the CDR3 is TGTGCCAGCAGTGATCTTATGGGAGGCACTGAAGCTTTCTTT. Translating gives CASSDLMGGTEAFF.

This chain connects TRBV24-1 to TRBJ1-2; no firm D call. Between the trimmed V and J ends, which lost 9 bases and 6 bases, there was a span of 4 bases. The CDR3 consists of 9 residues. Germline CDR1 and CDR2: KGHDR and SFDVKD. CDR3 sequence: CATCNGYTF. The CDR3, as DNA: TGTGCCACCTGTAATGGCTACACCTTC.

This chain links TRBV24-1 with TRBJ2-1; 13 nucleotides line up with TRBD2. The CDR3 is 16 amino acids. With V trimmed by 6 bases and J by 3 bases, 4 bases remained unmatched. Germline-derived CDR1 and CDR2 are KGHDR and SFDVKD. The DNA for the CDR3 is TGTGCCACCAGTCGGGGGACTAGCGGGGTCTACAATGAGCAGTTCTTC. This translates into CATSRGTSGVYNEQFF.

V gene TRBV6-1 combines with J gene TRBJ2-1; 9 bases are a match to TRBD2. The V and J ends lost 1 base and 8 bases, in that order; junction bases with no gene match: 6. The V gene's germline CDR1 is MNHNS and CDR2 SASEGT. This CDR3 comprises 15 residues. CDR3 bases: TGTGCCAGCAGTGAAGTGGCGGGGGGGCTTTATGAGCAGTTCTTC. Translated: CASSEVAGGLYEQFF.

This chain links TRBV5-1 with TRBJ1-1; a weak D match, TRBD1 (5 bases). Germline lookup yields CDR1 SGHRS and CDR2 YFSETQ. Trimming took 7 bases from V and 1 from J, leaving 11 bases between them. The CDR3 length is 13 residues. The CDR3 loop reads CASRWQGNTEAFF. In DNA, the CDR3 is TGCGCCAGCCGATGGCAGGGGAACACTGAAGCTTTCTTT. The variable domain in full, with the rest retrieved from reference TRBV5-1 and TRBJ1-1, is KAGVTQTPRYLIKTRGQQVTLSCSPISGHRSVSWYQQTPGQGLQFLFEYFSETQRNKGNFPGRFSGRQFSNSRSEMNVSTLELGDSALYLCASRWQGNTEAFFGQGTRLTVV.

This clone was seen just once. V usage is TRBV15 and J usage is TRBJ2-6, with D tentatively TRBD1 (6 bases). The V gene's germline CDR1 is LNHNV and CDR2 YYDKDF (reference sequence). CDR3 size: 18 residues. Trimming shortened V by 1 base and J by 0 bases, and 13 bases separated the two germline ends. CDR3 sequence: CATSRGRGGSSGANVLTF. CDR3 coding DNA: TGTGCCACCAGCAGAGGTAGAGGGGGATCCTCTGGGGCCAACGTCCTGACTTTC.

This clone was found a few times. The chain employs TRBV6-6 and TRBJ2-7; the D gene is possibly TRBD1 (5 bases). This CDR3 region has 14 residues. Germline V gene data show CDR1 as MNHNY and CDR2 as SVGAGI (reference sequence). Trimming stripped 6 bases from V and 2 bases from J, with 14 bases between. The CDR3 is CASRSAGNTYEQYF. In DNA form, the CDR3 reads TGTGCCAGCAGATCCGCAGGGAATACCTACGAGCAGTACTTC.

A few counts support this clone. The chain carries TRBV5-6 and TRBJ1-5, with a possible D match to TRBD1 (5 bases). The CDR3 length is 15 residues. Germline V lookup: CDR1 SGHDT, CDR2 YYEEEE. V was cut by 0 bases and J by 5 bases, with 12 bases left in between. The CDR3 bases are TGTGCCAGCAGCTTGGCCAGGGCACCTGATCAGCCCCAGCATTTT. It yields the protein CASSLARAPDQPQHF.

This clone occurred a few times. The V call is TRBV25-1, the J call TRBJ1-4; TRBD1 agrees at 11 bases. Germline V gene data show CDR1 as MGHDK and CDR2 as SYGVNS. J lost 7 bases, V lost 2 bases, and 3 bases had no gene match. The CDR3 sequence is 15 residues long. DNA of the CDR3: TGTGCCAGCAGTGAAACCGGGACAGGGGGTGAAAAACTGTTTTTT. As protein: CASSETGTGGEKLFF.

There are a few counts of this clone. The chain combines TRBV18 with TRBJ1-2, with a possible D match to TRBD1 (6 bases). With 0 bases removed from V and 4 bases from J, the gap between germline ends came to 9 bases. Germline V gene sequence: CDR1 KGHSH, CDR2 LQKENI. There are 14 residues in the CDR3. CDR3 DNA: TGTGCCAGCTCACCACCGTCCAGGGGCTATGGCTACACCTTC. This sequence encodes CASSPPSRGYGYTF.

V gene TRBV19 combines with J gene TRBJ2-1; 7 nucleotides line up with TRBD2. With V trimmed by 2 bases and J by 2 bases, 6 bases remained unmatched. Germline CDR1 reads LNHDA; CDR2 reads SQIVND (reference sequence). The CDR3 is 16 residues long. DNA for the CDR3: TGTGCCAGTAGTATATTGGGTGGGAGGGCCTACAATGAGCAGTTCTTC. It translates to CASSILGGRAYNEQFF.

This clone turned up a few times. The chain uses TRBV29-1 and TRBJ1-3; TRBD1 aligns across 8 bases. CDR1 and CDR2 (germline): SQVTM, ANQGSEA. V was clipped by 0 bases and J by 5 bases; unmatched bases: 3. The length of the CDR3 is 14 residues. The CDR3 DNA reads as TGCAGCGTTGAAGAGTCAGGGGGCAGAAACACCATATATTTT. The encoded protein is CSVEESGGRNTIYF.

The V gene is TRBV3-1 (or the pseudogene TRBV3-2), the J gene TRBJ1-1; possibly TRBD1 for D (5 bases). There are 14 residues in the CDR3. The germline V gene has CDR1 LGHDT and CDR2 YNNKEL (reference sequence). V lost 1 base and J lost 2, with 8 bases in between. CDR3 region: CASSQADTNTEAFF. CDR3 sequence (DNA): TGTGCCAGCAGCCAAGCGGACACTAACACTGAAGCTTTCTTT.

The chain combines TRBV28 with TRBJ1-2; D possibly corresponds to TRBD1 (5 bases). Germline loops: CDR1 MDHEN, CDR2 SYDVKM. This CDR3 region has 14 residues. Trimming took 5 bases from V and 6 from J, leaving 16 bases between them. The CDR3 nucleotides are TGTGCCAGCAGTACCTTAGGGGACTACAATGGCTACACCTTC. Translation: CASSTLGDYNGYTF.

This chain links TRBV5-1 with TRBJ2-5; D is perhaps TRBD2 (5 bases). Per the germline V gene, CDR1 is SGHRS and CDR2 is YFSETQ. The CDR3 has 14 residues. The V end was cut by 0 bases, the J end by 10 bases, with 16 bases between. The DNA for the CDR3 is TGCGCCAGCAGCTTGGAATTGGAGGCGGTAGTCCAGTACTTC. Amino acids: CASSLELEAVVQYF.